This T cell receptor (beta chain) originates from a study of Tregs in tolerant kidney transplant recipients. Recipients received nonmyeloablative bone marrow transplants from related graft donors, with transient mixed chimerism. CD4+CD25+CD127- Tregs, CD4+CD25- non-Tregs, CD4 and CD8 cells were sorted. By frequency, this clone is medium-sized. Its antigen is as yet unknown. The read comes to an end 3 residues before the CDR3 does, leaving the germline J gene to fill in the end. With 4 bases removed from V and 4 bases from J, the gap between germline ends came to 14 bases. This CDR3 region has 15 residues. The germline V gene encodes CDR1 ENHRY and CDR2 SYGVKD. The repertoire was sequenced with immunoSEQ multiplex PCR; TCRdb's copy has only in-frame clones and lacks some. This table holds roughly 5,500 clones. Overall study results and limits: Antigen-driven expansion was suggested because donor-specific Tregs expanded more than all Tregs in tolerant patients. Changing PCR primers prevented nucleotide comparison between some patients' samples. Validation in larger populations is needed because few patients were studied.

This sample comprised CD4+ T cells from blood (PBMCs), obtained approximately 15 months after the transplant. The receptor was isolated from a human patient who received a combined kidney and bone marrow transplant. The graft donor may be the source of some T cells. The rearrangement joins TRBV10-3 to TRBJ1-3; D not certain. The sequenced part of the CDR3 DNA is TGTGCCATCAGTGCGCTTGCGGGAGAAGGAAACACC. Its protein product is CAISALAGEGNT. The whole CDR3 protein is CAISALAGEGNTIYF.